This TCR beta chain was recovered during a study of blood T cells in healthy people across ages. Overall study results and limits: Across the age range, TCR beta diversity per million T cells fell in a roughly linear way. Estimates drawn from one million T cells were deemed to understate diversity.

This clonotype has just a few counts. The antigen remains undetermined. Every sample had a minimum of 6.5 million PBMCs isolated. Combining a sample-barcoded 5' primer with a J-beta primer mix, a second PCR ran for about 7 to 11 cycles. TCRdb reprocessed the 5' RACE reads via MiXCR and lists one record per CDR3 protein. Of approximately 730,000 distinct CDR3 sequences in the sample, more than 40% were seen once. Sequenced input: blood. This TCR was recovered from a woman aged 60-70 years in good health.

The CDR3 nucleotides read TGCGCCAGCAGCTTGGACGGTCCAAGGTCTGCCTGCACCTTC. It specifies CASSLDGPRSACTF. This sequence joins TRBV5-1 and TRBJ1-2; D unresolved. CDR1 SGHRS and CDR2 YFSETQ come from the germline V gene. V dropped 0 bases and J dropped 13 bases, with 19 bases sitting between them. This CDR3 has 14 residues.